This entry lists 20 T cell receptor beta chains sequenced from one sample in a study of T-cell reconstitution after alpha-beta-depleted transplantation in children. Molecular barcoding with unique molecular identifiers was used for the TCRbeta library. TCRdb independently ran MiXCR on the PCR reads; one entry per CDR3 protein. The sample includes 200,000 to 250,000 distinct CDR3 sequences, approximately 11% of them seen just once. This specimen consisted of PBMCs, obtained before TCRalphabeta/CD19-depleted stem cell transplant. These receptors came from a child less than two years old with acute myeloid leukemia, due to receive a stem cell transplant.

The table lists this clonotype with many counts. This chain links TRBV5-6 with TRBJ2-1, with 12 bases that match TRBD2. The CDR3 runs 16 residues. CDR1 and CDR2 (germline): SGHDT, YYEEEE. The V gene end was trimmed by 4 bases and the J gene end by 9 bases; junction bases not matched to a gene: 11. The CDR3 spells CASSPGLAGRWGEQFF. CDR3 in DNA: TGTGCCAGCAGCCCGGGACTAGCGGGTCGTTGGGGTGAGCAGTTCTTC.

This clonotype was observed at least ten times. The J gene is TRBJ2-2, the V gene TRBV5-1; 8 positions match TRBD1. This CDR3 has 16 residues. The germline V gene has CDR1 SGHRS and CDR2 YFSETQ. Trimming cost V 4 bases and J 6 bases; bases outside gene matches: 11. As DNA, the CDR3 is TGCGCCAGCAGCCCGACCCGGGACAGGATCGCCGGGGAGCTGTTTTTT. It is translated as CASSPTRDRIAGELFF. Complete variable domain (other parts from reference TRBV5-1 and TRBJ2-2): KAGVTQTPRYLIKTRGQQVTLSCSPISGHRSVSWYQQTPGQGLQFLFEYFSETQRNKGNFPGRFSGRQFSNSRSEMNVSTLELGDSALYLCASSPTRDRIAGELFFGEGSRLTVL.

This chain links TRBV2 with TRBJ2-1; TRBD2 is a possible D gene (5 bases). The CDR3 runs to 13 residues. Trimming took 8 bases from V and 2 from J, leaving 10 bases between them. CDR1 and CDR2 (germline): SNHLY, FYNNEI. The CDR3 is CASGSGTYNEQFF. In DNA, the CDR3 is TGTGCCAGCGGGTCGGGGACCTACAATGAGCAGTTCTTC.

This clonotype showed up many times. The chain carries TRBV5-1 and TRBJ2-1; D remains unclear. The CDR3 is 15 residues long. Trimming stripped 0 bases from V and 7 bases from J, with 14 bases between. Germline V gene data show CDR1 as SGHRS and CDR2 as YFSETQ. CDR3 protein: CASSLAEVAANEQFF. CDR3 coding DNA: TGCGCCAGCAGCTTGGCCGAGGTAGCAGCGAATGAGCAGTTCTTC.

This clonotype was observed a handful of times. V usage is TRBV5-1 and J usage is TRBJ2-5, with 9 bases identical to TRBD2. Germline V gene lookup returns CDR1 SGHRS and CDR2 YFSETQ. V shed 4 bases, J shed 2 bases, and the junction held 9 bases outside the gene matches. The CDR3 spans 16 residues. CDR3 residues: CASSGGAGGPQETQYF. As DNA, the CDR3 is TGCGCCAGCAGCGGAGGAGCGGGGGGACCTCAAGAGACCCAGTACTTC.

V usage is TRBV20-1 and J usage is TRBJ1-4, with no clear D. This CDR3 is built from 11 residues. Germline CDR1 is DFQATT and CDR2 is SNEGSKA (reference sequence). Trimming cost V 4 bases and J 3 bases, with 3 bases left between them. The CDR3 loop is CSAKANEKLFF. The CDR3, as DNA: TGCAGTGCTAAGGCTAATGAAAAACTGTTTTTT.

This clonotype occurred many times. The chain's CDR3 is CASRASGGRDTQYF. CDR3 sequence (DNA): TGTGCCAGCCGGGCTAGCGGGGGAAGGGATACGCAGTATTTT. The gene calls are TRBV12-3 or TRBV12-4 and TRBJ2-3, with 10 bases identical to TRBD2. The CDR3 runs 14 residues. V lost 8 bases to trimming and J lost 6 bases; unmatched junction nucleotides: 8.

Many counts were recorded for this clonotype. J is TRBJ2-7 and V is TRBV10-1; D unclear. V was clipped by 6 bases and J by 7 bases, with 16 bases between them. CDR1 and CDR2 from the germline V gene are WNHNN and SYGVQD (reference sequence). CDR3 length: 13 residues. The CDR3 is CASRDERNGEQYF. The DNA for the CDR3 is TGCGCCAGCAGAGACGAGAGAAATGGGGAGCAGTACTTC.

This clonotype has ten or more counts. V and J are TRBV28 and TRBJ2-1, with 13 nucleotides matching TRBD2. The CDR3 runs to 20 residues. Germline values: CDR1 MDHEN, CDR2 SYDVKM. Losses at the gene ends were 3 bases for V and 1 base for J; bases not matched to a gene: 12. The CDR3 is CASSFPSLAGGMRSYNEQFF. The CDR3 nucleotides are TGTGCCAGCAGTTTCCCTTCACTAGCGGGAGGGATGCGGTCCTACAATGAGCAGTTCTTC.

This clonotype was seen ten or more times. CDR3: CSASRGYGYTF. Written as DNA, the CDR3 is TGCAGCGCATCCAGGGGCTATGGCTACACCTTC. The chain recombines TRBV29-1 with TRBJ1-2, with D possibly TRBD1 on 6 matching bases. The germline gives CDR1 SQVTM, CDR2 ANQGSEA. Trimming removed 7 bases from V and 4 bases from J, with 10 bases in between. CDR3 size: 11 residues.

This clonotype was seen repeatedly, ten times or more. This rearrangement joins TRBV9 to TRBJ2-5; 8 bases map to TRBD2. The CDR3 has 16 amino acids. Germline V gene sequence: CDR1 SGDLS, CDR2 YYNGEE. With V trimmed by 3 bases and J by 1 base, 8 bases remained unmatched. CDR3 sequence (DNA): TGTGCCAGCAGCGCGTGGGCGACTAGCGCCCAAGAGACCCAGTACTTC. The encoded protein is CASSAWATSAQETQYF.

This clonotype was detected many times. J is TRBJ2-3 and V is TRBV29-1; TRBD2 matches at 8 bases. The CDR3 consists of 14 residues. The J segment lost 0 bases and the V segment lost 3 bases, leaving 2 bases of the junction unmatched. Germline CDR1 reads SQVTM; CDR2 reads ANQGSEA. The CDR3 protein is CSVEGLESTDTQYF. CDR3 bases: TGCAGCGTTGAGGGACTAGAAAGCACAGATACGCAGTATTTT.

This clonotype was picked up many times. V and J are TRBV7-6 and TRBJ1-2, with no clear D. Trimming pared 0 bases from V and 5 bases from J, leaving 7 bases between. The CDR3 consists of 13 residues. CDR1 is SGHVS and CDR2 is FNYEAQ in the germline V gene. The CDR3 DNA reads as TGTGCCAGCAGCTTAGCGGGAGGGTATGGCTACACCTTC. Translation: CASSLAGGYGYTF.

This clonotype showed up many times. An end of the junction does not agree with germline; a read error may underlie this. The rearrangement uses TRBV20-1 and TRBJ2-5, with D perhaps TRBD1 (5 bases). The germline gives CDR1 DFQATT, CDR2 SNEGSKA (reference sequence). The length of the CDR3 is 10 residues. This chain's CDR3 is CSALQESQYF. The CDR3 DNA reads TGCAGTGCTCTACAGGAGAGCCAGTACTTC.

The table lists this clonotype with many counts. This rearrangement joins TRBV5-1 to TRBJ2-1; 7 bases fit TRBD1. In germline, CDR1 is SGHRS, CDR2 YFSETQ. J was trimmed by 3 bases and V by 3 bases; bases with no gene match: 12. The length of the CDR3 is 17 residues. The CDR3 loop is CASSSQPGQRIYNEQFF. CDR3 bases: TGCGCCAGCAGCTCCCAGCCGGGACAGCGGATCTACAATGAGCAGTTCTTC.

This clonotype was detected many times. The chain carries TRBV5-1 and TRBJ2-2; D is undetermined. Germline assignment: CDR1 SGHRS and CDR2 YFSETQ. The CDR3 spans 15 residues. Trimming stripped 0 bases from V and 1 base from J, with 7 bases between. The CDR3 is CASSLAPGNTGELFF. CDR3 bases: TGCGCCAGCAGCTTGGCGCCAGGGAACACCGGGGAGCTGTTTTTT.

This clonotype has ten or more counts. The chain employs TRBV25-1 and TRBJ2-7; D ambiguous. V was pared by 5 bases and J by 0 bases, with 8 bases between. Germline V gene lookup returns CDR1 MGHDK and CDR2 SYGVNS. The CDR3 loop spans 13 amino acids. Written as DNA, the CDR3 is TGTGCCAGCAGTAGAGGCGTCTCCTACGAGCAGTACTTC. Encoded protein: CASSRGVSYEQYF.

This clonotype came up many times. CDR3 in amino acids: CASSSSGTSASYEQYF. CDR3 DNA sequence: TGCGCCAGCAGCTCCTCCGGGACTAGCGCCTCCTACGAGCAGTACTTC. The rearrangement uses TRBV5-1 and TRBJ2-7; 10 nucleotides agree with TRBD2. The CDR3 loop spans 16 amino acids. Unmatched junction bases numbered 6, after V lost 3 bases and J lost 0 bases. Germline CDR1 and CDR2: SGHRS and YFSETQ.

In this sample, this clonotype turned up a few times. V gene TRBV28 combines with J gene TRBJ2-7; the match to TRBD1 covers 7 bases. The germline V gene encodes CDR1 MDHEN and CDR2 SYDVKM. V was pared by 4 bases and J by 2 bases, with 20 bases of the junction left unmatched. This CDR3 contains 19 residues. This chain's CDR3 is CASSSISRRNRGRPYEQYF. The CDR3 nucleotides read TGTGCCAGCAGTTCCATCTCACGCCGTAACAGGGGTCGCCCCTACGAGCAGTACTTC.

This chain links TRBV28 with TRBJ2-1; D ambiguous. This CDR3 has 13 amino acids. The germline gives CDR1 MDHEN, CDR2 SYDVKM. The V gene lost 3 bases and the J gene lost 8 bases, with 11 bases spanning the gap. The CDR3 region has the DNA TGTGCCAGCAGTTTGGTCCCCCTGGATGAGCAGTTCTTC. Translating gives CASSLVPLDEQFF.